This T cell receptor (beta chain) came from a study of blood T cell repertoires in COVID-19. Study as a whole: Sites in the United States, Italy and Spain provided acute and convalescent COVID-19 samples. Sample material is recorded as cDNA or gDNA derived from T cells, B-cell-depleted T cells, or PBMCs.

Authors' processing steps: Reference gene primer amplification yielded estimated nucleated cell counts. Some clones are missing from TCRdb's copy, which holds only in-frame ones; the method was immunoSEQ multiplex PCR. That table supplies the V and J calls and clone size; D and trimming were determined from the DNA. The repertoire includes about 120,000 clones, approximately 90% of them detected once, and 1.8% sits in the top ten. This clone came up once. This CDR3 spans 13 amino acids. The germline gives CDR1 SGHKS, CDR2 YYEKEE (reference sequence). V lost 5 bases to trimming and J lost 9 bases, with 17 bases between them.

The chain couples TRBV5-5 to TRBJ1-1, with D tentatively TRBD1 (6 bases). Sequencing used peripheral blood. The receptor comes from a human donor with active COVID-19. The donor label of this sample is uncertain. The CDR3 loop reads CASSSGQRNKAFF. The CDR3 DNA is TGTGCCAGCAGTTCTGGACAGAGAAATAAAGCTTTCTTT.